This TCR beta chain emerged from a study of blood T cell repertoires in COVID-19. Study-wide background: Spain, Italy and the United States supplied samples that represented acute and convalescent COVID-19.

Libraries were prepared by immunoSEQ multiplex PCR; TCRdb keeps only in-frame clonotypes and omits some of them. The data contain approximately 40,000 clones, around nine tenths of them singletons. The CDR3 is made up of 15 amino acids. V dropped 2 bases and J dropped 0 bases, with 10 bases sitting between them. Per the germline V gene, CDR1 is MNHEY and CDR2 is SVGAGI. Material: peripheral blood. The receptor was isolated from a human donor in a cohort sampled during active COVID-19. This sequence joins TRBV6-5 and TRBJ1-1; perhaps TRBD1 as D (6 bases). CDR3: CASSYLWGLNTEAFF. CDR3 coding DNA: TGTGCCAGCAGTTACCTTTGGGGGCTGAACACTGAAGCTTTCTTT.